The following is a T cell receptor beta chain sequence with its context. CDR1 is MGHDK, CDR2 SYGVNS, per germline. Trimming removed 11 bases from V and 0 bases from J; junction bases left unmatched: 16. CDR3 length equals 16 residues. These data belong to a study of cytomegalovirus exposure and HLA in healthy donors. PCR employed 60 Vbeta and 13 Jbeta primers. Measured with immunoSEQ multiplex PCR; TCRdb has only the in-frame clones, and not every one. The table shows 90,000 to 120,000 clones, with 9.5% to 13% occurring only once. V is TRBV25-1 and J is TRBJ2-7; TRBD1 aligns across 7 bases. The TCR originated in a man in his forties in good health and CMV-seropositive. The source material was PBMCs. DNA for the CDR3: TGTGCCCATGGAGCCGTGGGGACAGCGAGCTCCTACGAGCAGTACTTC. Translated, it gives CAHGAVGTASSYEQYF.